One sample yielded the 4 T cell receptor beta chains listed below, sequenced in a study of T cell repertoires in cytomegalovirus infection. TCRdb called the reads again in MiXCR, with one record for every CDR3 protein. The profile covers about 89,000 distinct CDR3 sequences, with less than 30% appearing a single time and about 72% taken by the ten largest. No cognate antigen is known for these TCRs. This specimen consisted of CD8+ T cells from cultured PBMCs, obtained from culture after CMV antigen stimulation. These receptors all come from a human donor in good health (CMV status not recorded). Some clones in this sample may be carry-over from other donors' samples.

For this clonotype: Relative to the germline gene, one junction end is altered; a read error may explain this. J is TRBJ2-6 and V is TRBV2; a possible D gene is TRBD1 (6 bases). Germline assignment: CDR1 SNHLY and CDR2 FYNNEI. The CDR3 is 16 residues long. The CDR3 DNA reads TGTGCCAGCAGTGGACAGGCCCGCTCTGGGACCAACGTCCTGACTTTC. It codes for CASSGQARSGTNVLTF. The entire variable domain, with the rest obtained from reference TRBV2 and TRBJ2-6, is as follows: EPEVTQTPSHQVTQMGQEVILRCVPISNHLYFYWYRQILGQKVEFLVSFYNNEISEKSEIFDDQFSVERPDGSNFTLKIRSTKLEDSAMYFCASSGQARSGTNVLTFGAGSRLTVL.

This clonotype has at least ten counts. The chain employs TRBV7-2 and TRBJ1-2; the D is unclear. Trimming pared 4 bases from V and 4 bases from J, leaving 13 bases between. The CDR3 length is 14 residues. CDR1 and CDR2 (germline): SGHTA, FQGNSA. CDR3 amino acids: CASSYWSGTYGYTF. The CDR3 DNA reads as TGTGCCAGCAGCTATTGGTCGGGAACCTATGGCTACACCTTC.

The chain is built from TRBV24-1 and TRBJ2-1, with 9 bases identical to TRBD2. J gave up 5 bases and V 0 bases, and 4 bases lay outside the gene matches. The germline V gene encodes CDR1 KGHDR and CDR2 SFDVKD. The CDR3 extends over 16 amino acids. The CDR3, as DNA: TGTGCCACCAGTGATTTGAAGCGGGGGGCCCACAATGAGCAGTTCTTC. Translating gives CATSDLKRGAHNEQFF.

The rearrangement uses TRBV12-3 or TRBV12-4 and TRBJ1-2; 10 bases are shared with TRBD1. The junction had 9 bases not matched to a gene; V was cut back by 6 bases and J by 8 bases. The CDR3 extends over 14 amino acids. CDR3 in DNA: TGTGCCAGCAGCAGGTGGGACAGGGGTTTCGGCTACACCTTC. Its translation: CASSRWDRGFGYTF.